These 32 T cell receptor beta chains share one sample of origin, sequenced in a study of cytotoxic CD8 clonotypes in ibrutinib-treated CLL. Profiled with immunoSEQ multiplex PCR; TCRdb holds only in-frame clones, not every one. The sample shows 50,000 to 65,000 clones, approximately 57% of them seen only once. This material consisted of PBMCs, taken after 12 months of ibrutinib treatment. The receptor source for this set is a human donor with chronic lymphocytic leukemia.

By share, this clone counts as medium-sized. This chain uses TRBV11-2 with TRBJ2-7, with TRBD1 matching over 7 bases. After removal of 5 bases from V and 4 bases from J, the junction contained 11 bases not matched to a gene. Per the germline V gene, CDR1 is SGHAT and CDR2 is FQNNGV. This CDR3 spans 15 amino acids. CDR3 sequence (DNA): TGTGCCAGCAGCCGCAGAATGGGACAGCCTTACGAGCAGTACGTC. Translated, it gives CASSRRMGQPYEQYV.

V gene TRBV5-1 combines with J gene TRBJ2-3; D is undetermined. Trimming removed 7 bases from V and 4 bases from J, with 10 bases in between. CDR1 is SGHRS and CDR2 is YFSETQ in the germline V gene. The CDR3 spans 12 residues. The CDR3 here is CASSRVADTQYF. DNA for the CDR3: TGCGCCAGCTCGCGAGTTGCAGATACGCAGTATTTT.

The V call is TRBV10-3, the J call TRBJ2-1, with D tentatively TRBD2 (5 bases). The length of the CDR3 is 17 residues. V was cut by 5 bases and J by 3 bases, with 20 bases left in between. CDR1 ENHRY and CDR2 SYGVKD come from the germline V gene. The CDR3 DNA sequence: TGTGCCATCAGTTCCGGAGGCGCTAGGATGGACTACAATGAGCAGTTCTTC. Its translation is CAISSGGARMDYNEQFF.

The sample holds a few counts of this clone. This sequence joins TRBV5-1 and TRBJ2-3; TRBD2 matches 9 bases. The length of the CDR3 is 15 residues. Germline CDR1 and CDR2: SGHRS and YFSETQ. Trimming cost V 0 bases and J 4 bases; bases outside gene matches: 3. The CDR3 sequence is CASSLVSGSSDTQYF. CDR3 DNA sequence: TGCGCCAGCAGCTTGGTTAGCGGGAGCTCAGATACGCAGTATTTT.

The chain employs TRBV14 and TRBJ2-5, with D perhaps given as TRBD1 or TRBD2 (5 bases each). This CDR3 is built from 15 residues. Germline assignment: CDR1 SGHDN and CDR2 FVKESK. The V end lost 1 base, the J end lost 4 bases, and 13 bases lay between the germline ends. CDR3 nucleotides: TGTGCCAGCAGCCAAGGGCAGGGAGTGGGAGAGACCCAGTACTTC. Residues: CASSQGQGVGETQYF.

The gene calls are TRBV7-2 and TRBJ2-3, with D tentatively TRBD1 (5 bases). CDR3 length: 13 amino acids. CDR1 is SGHTA, CDR2 FQGNSA, per germline. V was trimmed by 5 bases and J by 7 bases, leaving 13 bases between them. The CDR3 here is CASSVIRGYTQYF. CDR3 nucleotides: TGTGCCAGCAGCGTAATAAGGGGATATACGCAGTATTTT.

The J gene is TRBJ2-7, the V gene TRBV11-2; maybe TRBD2 (6 bases). CDR1 and CDR2 (germline): SGHAT, FQNNGV. The germline V and J ends were trimmed by 6 bases and 2 bases, with 14 bases remaining between them. The CDR3 consists of 14 residues. Here the CDR3 DNA reads TGTGCCAGCAGTATAGACGGAGGGGCCTACGAGCAGTACGTC. Translating it yields CASSIDGGAYEQYV.

V and J are TRBV6-6 and TRBJ2-4; tentatively, D is TRBD2 (6 bases). Trimming took off 3 bases at V and 4 bases at J, with 7 bases between the two ends. This CDR3 has 13 amino acids. CDR1 is MNHNY, CDR2 SVGAGI, per germline (reference sequence). CDR3 in DNA: TGTGCCAGCAGTTATCGGGAGAAAAACATTCAGTACTTC. It specifies CASSYREKNIQYF.

The chain joins TRBV6-1 to TRBJ1-4, with no clear D. The germline V gene has CDR1 MNHNS and CDR2 SASEGT. V was cut by 7 bases and J by 8 bases, with 20 bases left in between. This CDR3 contains 15 residues. CDR3 residues: CASTELRFRREKLFF. The CDR3 DNA follows: TGTGCCAGCACTGAGCTCAGGTTCAGACGGGAAAAACTGTTTTTT.

This rearrangement joins TRBV11-2 to TRBJ1-3; D is ambiguous. This CDR3 is built from 16 residues. With 4 bases removed from V and 0 bases from J, the gap between germline ends came to 13 bases. Germline V gene lookup returns CDR1 SGHAT and CDR2 FQNNGV. The CDR3 coding sequence is TGTGCCAGCAGCTCATCGAGACGGAACTCTGGAAACACCATATATTTT. The encoded protein is CASSSSRRNSGNTIYF.

The genes are TRBV5-6 and TRBJ1-1; D gene uncertain. Per germline, CDR1 SGHDT and CDR2 YYEEEE. Trimming removed 0 bases at V and 1 base at J, with 4 bases between. The CDR3 spans 13 residues. CDR3: CASSLGRNTEAFF. For the CDR3, the DNA is TGTGCCAGCAGCTTGGGTCGGAACACTGAAGCTTTCTTT.

A note on this clone: With a much larger clone just one base away, this may be a read error. Other DNA sequences of this sample code for an identical CDR3. The chain joins TRBV4-2 to TRBJ1-4; D is unclear. V was pared by 0 bases and J by 8 bases, with 4 bases between. The CDR3 runs 12 residues. Looked up from germline, CDR1 is LGHNA and CDR2 is YNFKEQ. The CDR3 DNA is TGTGCCAGCAGCCAAGATCGAGAAAAACTGTTTTTT. It yields the protein CASSQDREKLFF.

This clone was seen more than once but under ten times. The chain employs TRBV28 and TRBJ1-3; unclear D gene. Per germline, CDR1 MDHEN and CDR2 SYDVKM. The CDR3 contains 14 residues. V lost 7 bases, J lost 0 bases, and 10 bases lay in between. This CDR3 is CASTKWVSGNTIYF. The CDR3 DNA follows: TGTGCCAGCACCAAATGGGTCTCTGGAAACACCATATATTTT.

The rearrangement uses TRBV28 and TRBJ2-5, with 11 bases matching TRBD2. This CDR3 region has 16 residues. Per germline, CDR1 MDHEN and CDR2 SYDVKM. The V segment lost 0 bases and the J segment 5 bases; nucleotides outside the gene matches: 5. The CDR3 DNA reads TGTGCCAGCAGTTTATGGGGACTAGCGGAAGAGGAGACCCAGTACTTC. Translation: CASSLWGLAEEETQYF.

CDR3 residues: CASSLDRGNQPQHF. Here the CDR3 DNA reads TGTGCCAGCAGTCTAGACAGGGGAAATCAGCCCCAGCATTTT. The chain uses TRBV2 and TRBJ1-5, with 8 nucleotides matching TRBD1. This CDR3 comprises 14 residues. Germline V CDR1 and CDR2: SNHLY, FYNNEI. Unmatched junction bases numbered 4, after V lost 5 bases and J lost 4 bases.

The chain joins TRBV6-5 to TRBJ2-3, with D possibly matching TRBD2 (6 bases). V dropped 2 bases and J dropped 1 base, with 10 bases sitting between them. CDR3 length: 15 residues. Germline loops: CDR1 MNHEY, CDR2 SVGAGI. The CDR3: CASSYGASGTDTQYF. DNA of the CDR3: TGTGCCAGCAGTTACGGGGCTAGCGGCACAGATACGCAGTATTTT.

This clone was observed a handful of times. The V and J genes are TRBV2 and TRBJ2-3; D may match TRBD1 or TRBD2 (5 bases each). V was pared by 4 bases and J by 9 bases, with 14 bases between. The CDR3 consists of 13 residues. Germline values: CDR1 SNHLY, CDR2 FYNNEI. The CDR3 sequence: CASSGGTQVTQYF. CDR3 nucleotides: TGTGCCAGCAGTGGGGGGACCCAAGTCACGCAGTATTTT.

This clone was detected many times. Other DNA sequences within the sample encode an identical CDR3. The V call is TRBV20-1, the J call TRBJ1-1; no clear D. Trimming shortened V by 6 bases and J by 1 base, and 6 bases separated the two germline ends. The CDR3 consists of 11 residues. Germline-derived CDR1 and CDR2 are DFQATT and SNEGSKA (reference sequence). The CDR3 sequence is CSASRNTEAFF. In DNA, the CDR3 is TGCAGTGCCAGCCGGAACACTGAAGCTTTCTTT.

This rearrangement joins TRBV14 to TRBJ2-7; 8 bases agree with TRBD1. V lost 5 bases to trimming and J lost 3 bases; unmatched junction nucleotides: 9. Germline CDR1 and CDR2: SGHDN and FVKESK. The CDR3 covers 15 residues. CDR3 coding DNA: TGTGCCAGCAGCTTGCGACAGGGGCCTTACTACGAGCAGTACTTC. Amino acids: CASSLRQGPYYEQYF. Based on the CDR3 plus reference TRBV14 and TRBJ2-7, the full variable domain is EAGVTQFPSHSVIEKGQTVTLRCDPISGHDNLYWYRRVMGKEIKFLLHFVKESKQDESGMPNNRFLAERTGGTYSTLKVQPAELEDSGVYFCASSLRQGPYYEQYFGPGTRLTVT.

The chain joins TRBV27 to TRBJ2-7; D perhaps matches TRBD2 (5 bases). V dropped 1 base and J dropped 2 bases, with 21 bases sitting between them. Germline CDR1 MNHEY, CDR2 SMNVEV (reference sequence). The CDR3 spans 18 residues. The CDR3 is CASSLLGSPGFGPYEQYF. For the CDR3, the DNA is TGTGCCAGCAGTTTATTGGGGAGTCCGGGATTCGGCCCCTACGAGCAGTACTTC.

The chain links TRBV5-4 to TRBJ2-5; 9 nucleotides align to TRBD1. Looked up from germline, CDR1 is SGHNT and CDR2 is YYREEE (reference sequence). The V gene end was trimmed by 4 bases and the J gene end by 2 bases; junction bases not matched to a gene: 9. This CDR3 contains 16 residues. CDR3 residues: CASSQTTGGRQETQYF. The CDR3 DNA reads as TGTGCCAGCAGCCAGACGACAGGGGGGCGGCAAGAGACCCAGTACTTC. Full variable domain (rest looked up from reference TRBV5-4 and TRBJ2-5): ETGVTQSPTHLIKTRGQQVTLRCSSQSGHNTVSWYQQALGQGPQFIFQYYREEENGRGNFPPRFSGLQFPNYSSELNVNALELDDSALYLCASSQTTGGRQETQYFGPGTRLLVL.

Only a few counts were recorded for this clone. This sequence joins TRBV5-1 and TRBJ2-3; the match to TRBD2 covers 8 bases. CDR1 SGHRS and CDR2 YFSETQ come from the germline V gene. There are 15 residues in the CDR3. Trimming removed 0 bases from V and 2 bases from J; junction bases left unmatched: 2. Written as DNA, the CDR3 is TGCGCCAGCAGCTTGGGACTAGCGCACACAGATACGCAGTATTTT. Amino acid sequence: CASSLGLAHTDTQYF.

The chain uses TRBV10-3 and TRBJ2-5, with 10 nucleotides matching TRBD1. With 5 bases clipped from V and 4 bases from J, the junction kept 4 bases outside the gene matches. Germline V gene sequence: CDR1 ENHRY, CDR2 SYGVKD. This CDR3 is 14 amino acids long. DNA for the CDR3: TGTGCCATCAGTAGGGGACAGGGGCCAGAGACCCAGTACTTC. It yields the protein CAISRGQGPETQYF.

V gene TRBV5-1 combines with J gene TRBJ2-7, with D tentatively TRBD1 (7 bases). Trimming removed 4 bases from V and 4 bases from J, with 21 bases in between. The germline gives CDR1 SGHRS, CDR2 YFSETQ. CDR3 length: 16 amino acids. The CDR3 bases are TGCGCCAGCAGCCTAGGCGGGACAGTACTAGAATACGAGCAGTACGTC. This gives the protein CASSLGGTVLEYEQYV.

The chain combines TRBV5-1 with TRBJ2-2; 9 nucleotides match TRBD2. Unmatched junction bases numbered 2, after V lost 0 bases and J lost 2 bases. The CDR3 extends over 16 amino acids. Germline lookup yields CDR1 SGHRS and CDR2 YFSETQ. DNA for the CDR3: TGCGCCAGCAGCTTGGCAGCGGGAGGTAACACCGGGGAGCTGTTTTTT. Translated: CASSLAAGGNTGELFF.

The rearrangement uses TRBV5-4 and TRBJ1-4; D gene ambiguous. The CDR3 totals 15 residues. V was shortened by 2 bases and J by 3 bases, with 11 bases between the two germline ends. In germline, CDR1 is SGHNT, CDR2 YYREEE (reference sequence). CDR3 sequence: CASSLHGKSNEKLFF. Here the CDR3 DNA reads TGTGCCAGCAGCTTACATGGGAAGTCTAATGAAAAACTGTTTTTT.

This clone has more than one count but fewer than ten. DNA of the CDR3: TGCGCCAGCAGCTTGACCGGGTCAGGCCGGGAGCTGTTTTTT. Its protein product is CASSLTGSGRELFF. This chain joins TRBV5-1 and TRBJ2-2; no firm D call. CDR1 and CDR2 (germline): SGHRS, YFSETQ. Trimming took 1 base from V and 9 from J, leaving 13 bases between them. The CDR3 is 14 amino acids. Looking up the rest from reference TRBV5-1 and TRBJ2-2 gives the full variable domain: KAGVTQTPRYLIKTRGQQVTLSCSPISGHRSVSWYQQTPGQGLQFLFEYFSETQRNKGNFPGRFSGRQFSNSRSEMNVSTLELGDSALYLCASSLTGSGRELFFGEGSRLTVL.

This clone was seen at least ten times. V gene TRBV11-2 combines with J gene TRBJ2-3; 8 positions match TRBD2. Germline V lookup: CDR1 SGHAT, CDR2 FQNNGV. J was trimmed by 0 bases and V by 4 bases; bases with no gene match: 0. There are 14 residues in the CDR3. The DNA of the CDR3 is TGTGCCAGCAGCTCTAGCGGGAGCACAGATACGCAGTATTTT. It translates to CASSSSGSTDTQYF.

The chain uses TRBV29-1 and TRBJ2-2; D is perhaps TRBD1 or TRBD2 (5 bases each). This CDR3 is built from 11 residues. The V and J ends lost 6 bases and 6 bases respectively, with 8 bases between them. CDR1 and CDR2 (germline): SQVTM, ANQGSEA. The CDR3 nucleotides are TGCAGCGTCCCGGGACCCGGGGAGCTGTTTTTT. It yields the protein CSVPGPGELFF.

This chain uses TRBV5-1 with TRBJ1-6, with D hard to call. The CDR3 is made up of 16 amino acids. The germline V gene encodes CDR1 SGHRS and CDR2 YFSETQ. Trimming left V 2 bases short and J 10 bases short, with 19 bases between. This chain's CDR3 is CASSFDPGQVESPLHF. CDR3 nucleotides: TGCGCCAGCAGCTTTGATCCGGGTCAGGTCGAATCACCCCTCCACTTT.

The J gene is TRBJ1-1, the V gene TRBV7-2; possible D gene TRBD1, 6 bases. Trimming cost V 6 bases and J 5 bases, with 16 bases left between them. CDR3 length: 14 amino acids. Germline V gene sequence: CDR1 SGHTA, CDR2 FQGNSA. Here the CDR3 reads CASRPNRVRTEAFF. CDR3 DNA: TGTGCCAGCAGGCCAAACAGGGTCCGGACTGAAGCTTTCTTT.

V is TRBV27 and J is TRBJ1-1; 7 nucleotides agree with TRBD1. The ends lost 6 bases at V and 8 bases at J; junction bases unmatched: 9. The CDR3 spans 13 residues. The V gene's germline CDR1 is MNHEY and CDR2 SMNVEV (reference sequence). CDR3 residues: CASRFAGGWEAFF. CDR3 coding DNA: TGTGCCAGCAGATTCGCAGGGGGGTGGGAAGCTTTCTTT.